Listed below are T cell receptor beta chains from one sample, sequenced in a study of CD8+ T cells in alopecia areata. Profiling relied on immunoSEQ multiplex PCR, and the TCRdb table lists in-frame clones only, not all of them. In the table there are about 170,000 clones, about 66% of which are singletons. The sequencing used CD8+ T cells sorted from blood, collected at week 0. Receptors were obtained from a human donor with alopecia areata. Each CDR3 is given with its conserved first and last residue. The D gene is left open where the match is weak. Not all rows give a size; the values are once, few, many and, for expanded clones, a class.

TRBD1,TRBV6-5,TRBJ2-1,-,TGTGCCAGCAGCTCTACAGGGGGCGGGAATGAGCAGTTCTTC,CASSSTGGGNEQFF
TRBD1,TRBV25-1,TRBJ1-1,-,TGTGCCAGCAGTGAACTTGGGTGGGACAGGGGGTTGCCCACTGAAGCTTTCTTT,CASSELGWDRGLPTEAFF
-,TRBV30,TRBJ2-1,-,TGTGCCTGGAGTTGGGTGGGCAATGAGCAGTTCTTC,CAWSWVGNEQFF
-,TRBV6-5,TRBJ1-2,few,TGTGCCAGCAGTTACGCGTGGGGCAGCGATGGCTACACCTTC,CASSYAWGSDGYTF
TRBD1,TRBV18,TRBJ2-3,few,TGTGCCAGCTCACCAGGGACAGGGATTGATACGCAGTATTTT,CASSPGTGIDTQYF
-,TRBV30,TRBJ2-3,-,TGTGCCTGTTCCAGGGGGGGAGTGGATACGCAGTATTTT,CACSRGGVDTQYF
-,TRBV7-9,TRBJ2-5,-,TGTGCCAGCAGGCATTCGGGAAACCAAGAGACCCAGTACTTC,CASRHSGNQETQYF
-,TRBV6-5,TRBJ1-5,once,TGTGCCAGCGTCCAGGGAGTTTATAGCAATCAGCCCCAGCATTTT,CASVQGVYSNQPQHF
-,TRBV29-1,TRBJ2-1,-,TGCAGCGTTGAAGGGAATGAGCAGTTCTTC,CSVEGNEQFF
-,TRBV21-1,TRBJ1-3,few,TGTGCCAGCAGCAAAGCTCTTGGGGGCCCCGGAAACACCATATATTTT,CASSKALGGPGNTIYF
-,TRBV14,TRBJ1-2,-,TGTGCCAGCAGCCAAGATTCCGCGGGGAGGGGGTATGGCTACACCTTC,CASSQDSAGRGYGYTF
-,TRBV10-3,TRBJ2-5,-,TGTGCCACACAACTAGAAATGGGCCAAGAGACCCAGTACTTC,CATQLEMGQETQYF
-,TRBV4-1,TRBJ2-5,-,TGCGCCAGCAGCCAAGACGGGAAGGGGCTAGAGACCCAGTACTTC,CASSQDGKGLETQYF
-,TRBV5-1,TRBJ2-3,-,TGCGCCAGCAGCTTGGTGAGGGACCCCACAGATACGCAGTATTTT,CASSLVRDPTDTQYF
-,TRBV29-1,TRBJ1-1,few,TGCAGCGGAGAGGGAACTGAAGCTTTCTTT,CSGEGTEAFF
-,TRBV5-6,TRBJ1-2,-,TGTGCCAGCAGCTTAGCGCTGACCGTACACTATGGCTACACCTTC,CASSLALTVHYGYTF
TRBD1,TRBV29-1,TRBJ1-1,-,TGCAGCGCAGACCTGACAGGGTCGAACACTGAAGCTTTCTTT,CSADLTGSNTEAFF
-,TRBV13,TRBJ2-7,-,TGTGCCAGCAGCTTACGAGGGGCCCACTACGAGCAGTACTTC,CASSLRGAHYEQYF
-,TRBV27,TRBJ2-1,once,TGTGCCAGCAGTTTATCATCCGGGGAGGCCTACAATGAGCAGTTCTTC,CASSLSSGEAYNEQFF
-,TRBV10-3,TRBJ2-7,-,TGTGCCATCCGGAAAGACGGAACCAACTACGAGCAGTACTTC,CAIRKDGTNYEQYF
-,TRBV5-1,TRBJ1-3,-,TGCGCCAGCAGTCTCTGGGGGCAGGTAGTTGTTGCAAACACCATATATTTT,CASSLWGQVVVANTIYF